The 23 T cell receptor beta chains below were found in one sample sequenced in a study of glioma-infiltrating T cells. The iRepertoire nested amplicon-rescue multiplex PCR amplified TCR alpha and beta CDR3s from RNA. TCRdb re-analysed the multiplex PCR reads in MiXCR, keeping a single row per CDR3 protein. The sample lists about 380,000 distinct CDR3 sequences; 41% were seen once. Sequences were obtained from glioma tissue, nonneoplastic brain tissue, or PBMCs (not recorded which). Every receptor here comes from a human donor with low-grade glioma or glioblastoma, undergoing nonglioma brain surgery, or in good health (not recorded which).

This sequence joins TRBV7-2 and TRBJ2-7, with D maybe TRBD1 (6 bases). The J call may be mistaken, given a closer DNA end match to TRBJ2-1. Germline CDR1 and CDR2: SGHTA and FQGNSA. CDR3 length equals 16 residues. The CDR3 DNA reads TGTGCCAGCAGCATCCGATCAGGGGTTAACTACAATGAGCAGTTCTTC. The encoded protein is CASSIRSGVNYNEQFF.

As regards this clonotype: Its ends do not fully match the called genes, so a read error is possible. The rearrangement links TRBV27 to TRBJ1-2; 7 bases agree with TRBD1. The CDR3 is 17 amino acids. Germline V lookup: CDR1 MNHEY, CDR2 SMNVEV (reference sequence). CDR3 nucleotides: TGTGCCAGCAGTTTATCGCTTAGACAGGGCGTTAACTATGGCTTCACCTTC. Its translation: CASSLSLRQGVNYGFTF.

The rearrangement links TRBV11-3 to TRBJ2-7; D is perhaps TRBD2 (6 bases). Deletions cut 2 bases from V and 1 base from J, with 15 bases between. Per germline, CDR1 SGHNT and CDR2 YENEEA. The CDR3 is 16 residues long. The chain's CDR3 is CASSLRMVEGSYEQYF. The DNA for the CDR3 is TGTGCCAGCAGCTTAAGGATGGTGGAGGGGTCCTACGAGCAGTACTTC.

This clonotype appeared a few times. The V gene is TRBV19, the J gene TRBJ2-1; D not resolved. V lost 7 bases to trimming and J lost 5 bases, with 18 bases between them. Germline V gives CDR1 LNHDA, CDR2 SQIVND (reference sequence). There are 15 residues in the CDR3. CDR3 protein: CASTVGTAIDNEQFF. In DNA form, the CDR3 reads TGTGCCAGTACGGTAGGTACGGCAATTGACAATGAGCAGTTCTTC.

This clonotype was seen more than once but under ten times. The chain carries TRBV7-2 and TRBJ2-1; 14 bases line up with TRBD2. Germline CDR1 reads SGHTA; CDR2 reads FQGNSA. The J segment lost 7 bases and the V segment lost 4 bases, leaving 6 bases of the junction unmatched. This CDR3 is 16 amino acids long. The DNA for the CDR3 is TGTGCCAGCAGCTCCCCGGGACTAGCGGGAGCTAATGAGCAGTTCTTC. Amino acid sequence: CASSSPGLAGANEQFF.

V usage is TRBV28 and J usage is TRBJ2-3; 7 bases agree with TRBD1. Germline values: CDR1 MDHEN, CDR2 SYDVKM. The CDR3 totals 14 residues. V lost 9 bases, J lost 4 bases, and 10 bases stayed unmatched. CDR3: CASGSGQGADTQYF. In nucleotides, the CDR3 is TGTGCCAGTGGGTCAGGGCAGGGGGCAGATACGCAGTATTTT. Full variable domain (outside the CDR3, taken from reference TRBV28 and TRBJ2-3): DVKVTQSSRYLVKRTGEKVFLECVQDMDHENMFWYRQDPGLGLRLIYFSYDVKMKEKGDIPEGYSVSREKKERFSLILESASTNQTSMYLCASGSGQGADTQYFGPGTRLTVL.

This clonotype was counted a few times. The chain uses TRBV3-1 and TRBJ1-1, with 9 bases matching TRBD1. CDR3 length: 14 amino acids. With V trimmed by 5 bases and J by 5 bases, 6 bases remained unmatched. In germline, CDR1 is LGHDT, CDR2 YNNKEL (reference sequence). CDR3: CASSNGQGWTEAFF. For the CDR3, the DNA is TGTGCCAGCAGCAACGGACAGGGGTGGACTGAAGCTTTCTTT. The full variable domain, in which reference TRBV3-1 and TRBJ1-1 provide the parts outside the CDR3, is DTAVSQTPKYLVTQMGNDKSIKCEQNLGHDTMYWYKQDSKKFLKIMFSYNNKELIINETVPNRFSPKSPDKAHLNLHINSLELGDSAVYFCASSNGQGWTEAFFGQGTRLTVV.

This chain uses TRBV3-1 with TRBJ2-3; TRBD1 might be the D (5 bases). Germline assignment: CDR1 LGHDT and CDR2 YNNKEL (reference sequence). Trimming stripped 1 base from V and 1 base from J, with 12 bases between. The CDR3 is 16 amino acids. The CDR3, as DNA: TGTGCCAGCAGCCAAGGTTGGAAAGGGGGCACAGATACGCAGTATTTT. It encodes CASSQGWKGGTDTQYF.

This clonotype was recorded many times. This chain connects TRBV20-1 to TRBJ2-7; D is possibly TRBD1 (6 bases). Germline V gives CDR1 DFQATT, CDR2 SNEGSKA (reference sequence). The V end lost 4 bases, the J end lost 3 bases, and 13 bases lay between the germline ends. The CDR3 covers 13 residues. The CDR3 reads CSAIPGHYYEQYF. The CDR3 DNA sequence: TGCAGTGCTATTCCGGGACACTACTACGAGCAGTACTTC.

Notes on this clonotype: A read error may be the cause here, since a much bigger clone is one base away. The chain combines TRBV28 with TRBJ1-1, with 10 bases identical to TRBD1. The V gene's germline CDR1 is MDHEN and CDR2 SYDVKM. J was trimmed by 10 bases and V by 6 bases; bases with no gene match: 11. The CDR3 runs 14 residues. CDR3 sequence reads: CASRLRWTGGVAFF. Written as DNA, the CDR3 is TGTGCCAGCAGACTTCGTTGGACAGGGGGTGTAGCTTTCTTT.

This clonotype showed up just a few times. This sequence joins TRBV18 and TRBJ2-3, with 11 bases aligning to TRBD2. There are 16 residues in the CDR3. After removal of 0 bases from V and 5 bases from J, the junction contained 4 bases not matched to a gene. In germline, CDR1 is KGHSH, CDR2 LQKENI. CDR3 region: CASSPPLAGVKDTQYF. The CDR3 DNA reads as TGTGCCAGCTCACCACCACTAGCGGGAGTGAAAGATACGCAGTATTTT.

The table lists this clonotype with a few counts. The rearrangement joins TRBV7-9 to TRBJ2-7; 11 positions match TRBD2. Germline CDR1 is SEHNR and CDR2 is FQNEAQ (reference sequence). The CDR3 runs to 17 residues. V lost 4 bases, J lost 0 bases, and 8 bases stayed unmatched. The CDR3 here is CASSSIGLAGRSYEQYF. The CDR3 DNA follows: TGTGCCAGCAGCTCTATCGGACTAGCGGGCCGCTCCTACGAGCAGTACTTC. The full variable domain, its missing parts supplied by reference TRBV7-9 and TRBJ2-7, is DTGVSQNPRHKITKRGQNVTFRCDPISEHNRLYWYRQTLGQGPEFLTYFQNEAQLEKSRLLSDRFSAERPKGSFSTLEIQRTEQGDSAMYLCASSSIGLAGRSYEQYFGPGTRLTVT.

Of note for this clonotype: It may be a read error: a sequence one base away is much more abundant. The gene calls are TRBV15 and TRBJ2-7, with D maybe TRBD1 (5 bases). The CDR3 has 14 amino acids. CDR1 is LNHNV, CDR2 YYDKDF, per germline (reference sequence). The CDR3 region is CATSQGSRSYEPYF. The DNA for the CDR3 is TGTGCCACCAGTCAGGGCTCTCGCTCCTACGAGCCGTACTTC. The variable domain in full, completed from reference TRBV15 and TRBJ2-7, reads DAMVIQNPRYQVTQFGKPVTLSCSQTLNHNVMYWYQQKSSQAPKLLFHYYDKDFNNEADTPDNFQSRRPNTSFCFLDIRSPGLGDTAMYLCATSQGSRSYEPYFGPGTRLTVT.

V and J are TRBV10-3 and TRBJ1-1, with D perhaps matching TRBD1 (6 bases). The CDR3 covers 13 residues. Trimming removed 7 bases from V and 1 base from J, with 10 bases in between. The germline V gene has CDR1 ENHRY and CDR2 SYGVKD. The CDR3 sequence: CAIMGGANTEAFF. In DNA, the CDR3 is TGTGCCATCATGGGGGGGGCGAACACTGAAGCTTTCTTT.

This clonotype showed up just a few times. This chain links TRBV7-2 with TRBJ2-7, with D perhaps being TRBD1 or TRBD2 (5 bases each). This CDR3 region has 15 residues. V lost 5 bases and J lost 2, with 16 bases in between. The germline gives CDR1 SGHTA, CDR2 FQGNSA. CDR3 coding DNA: TGTGCCAGCAGCCCTCGGGACCGCCCCACCTACGAGCAGTACTTC. Encoded protein: CASSPRDRPTYEQYF.

This clonotype turned up a few times. The CDR3 coding sequence is TGTGCCAGTAGTATAGTTAGGAGGCTAGACAGGGAAAATCAGCCCCAGCATTTT. It codes for CASSIVRRLDRENQPQHF. This chain links TRBV19 with TRBJ1-5; TRBD1 matches 7 bases. The CDR3 extends over 18 amino acids. Germline V gives CDR1 LNHDA, CDR2 SQIVND (reference sequence). Unmatched junction bases numbered 13, after V lost 1 base and J lost 4 bases.

This clonotype has only a few counts. The chain employs TRBV27 and TRBJ2-7; the D gene is possibly TRBD2 (5 bases). V was clipped by 4 bases and J by 5 bases, with 21 bases between them. This CDR3 has 16 amino acids. The V gene's germline CDR1 is MNHEY and CDR2 SMNVEV (reference sequence). The CDR3 DNA follows: TGTGCCAGCAGTTCCCGCACCGGACTGACATGGCACGAGCAGTACTTC. This gives the protein CASSSRTGLTWHEQYF.

The genes are TRBV12-5 and TRBJ2-3; D possibly corresponds to TRBD2 (6 bases). The CDR3 has 17 amino acids. CDR1 and CDR2 (germline): LGHNT, FRNRAP. The ends were cut back, 0 bases at V and 2 bases at J, with 15 bases in the middle. The CDR3 is CASGLVRASAYTDTQYF. The CDR3 region has the DNA TGTGCTAGTGGTTTGGTACGGGCTAGCGCTTACACAGATACGCAGTATTTT.

The chain employs TRBV20-1 and TRBJ2-2, with D possibly being TRBD2 (5 bases). CDR3 length: 13 amino acids. V lost 2 bases and J lost 6, with 10 bases in between. In germline, CDR1 is DFQATT, CDR2 SNEGSKA (reference sequence). The CDR3 DNA is TGCAGTGCTAGATATAAGGGAGCCGGGGAGCTGTTTTTT. Translated, it gives CSARYKGAGELFF.

The DNA of the CDR3 is TGTGCCAGCAGTCCCCTCCCGGGAGGAGGTACGCAGTATTTT. Protein sequence: CASSPLPGGGTQYF. This chain links TRBV27 with TRBJ2-3, with 7 bases identical to TRBD2. The CDR3 length is 14 residues. Trimming took 5 bases from V and 8 from J; bases not matched to a gene: 10. The germline V gene has CDR1 MNHEY and CDR2 SMNVEV (reference sequence).

This clonotype has only a few counts. The chain carries TRBV4-3 and TRBJ1-6; D remains ambiguous. Trimming removed 0 bases from V and 8 bases from J, with 5 bases in between. The V gene's germline CDR1 is LGHNA and CDR2 YSLEER. This CDR3 contains 13 residues. The CDR3 region has the DNA TGCGCCAGCAGCCAAGATAGAGATTCACCCCTCCACTTT. Its protein is CASSQDRDSPLHF.

The sample holds many counts of this clonotype. J is TRBJ2-3 and V is TRBV6-1; D gene unclear. Trimming shortened V by 5 bases and J by 2 bases, and 11 bases separated the two germline ends. Germline CDR1 and CDR2: MNHNS and SASEGT. The CDR3 sequence is 14 residues long. This chain's CDR3 is CASSLRLDTDTQYF. The DNA for the CDR3 is TGTGCCAGCAGTTTACGGCTAGACACAGATACGCAGTATTTT.

V usage is TRBV28 and J usage is TRBJ2-7, with D possibly matching TRBD1 (6 bases). Deletions cut 8 bases from V and 1 base from J, with 12 bases between. The CDR3 consists of 13 residues. Germline CDR1 MDHEN, CDR2 SYDVKM. The chain's CDR3 is CASCTGNSYEQYF. In nucleotides, the CDR3 is TGTGCCAGCTGCACAGGGAATTCCTACGAGCAGTACTTC.